This TCR beta chain was sequenced in a study of sequential checkpoint blockade in melanoma. Study information: First-line arms were nivolumab then ipilimumab, or the reverse, randomized 1:1.

Described treatment: randomized to nivolumab then ipilimumab (arm A) or the reverse (arm B). No patient had prior DNA-damaging chemotherapy. Using immunoSEQ multiplex PCR, the repertoire was profiled, and TCRdb retains in-frame clones only, with some absent. The sample lists approximately 5,000 clones; under 30% were seen once. V was clipped by 5 bases and J by 1 base; unmatched bases: 3. The germline V gene has CDR1 KGHSH and CDR2 LQKENI. The CDR3 loop spans 14 amino acids. The J gene is TRBJ2-5, the V gene TRBV18, with 8 bases aligning to TRBD1. This specimen consisted of tumor tissue (inferred from file names), obtained from a patient given nivolumab and ipilimumab in sequence. The source of this sequence is a human donor with melanoma. The CDR3 is CASSATGGQETQYF. CDR3 nucleotides: TGTGCCAGCTCAGCCACAGGGGGCCAAGAGACCCAGTACTTC.